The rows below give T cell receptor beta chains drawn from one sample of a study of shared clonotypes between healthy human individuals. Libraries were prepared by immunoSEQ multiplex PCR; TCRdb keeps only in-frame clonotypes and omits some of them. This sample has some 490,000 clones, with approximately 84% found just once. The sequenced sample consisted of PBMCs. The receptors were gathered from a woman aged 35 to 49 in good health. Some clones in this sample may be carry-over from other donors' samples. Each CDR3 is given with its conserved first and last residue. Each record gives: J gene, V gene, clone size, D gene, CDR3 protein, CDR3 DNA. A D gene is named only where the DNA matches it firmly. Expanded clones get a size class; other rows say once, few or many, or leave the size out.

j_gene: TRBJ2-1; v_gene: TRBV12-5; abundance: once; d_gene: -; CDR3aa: CASGNSGGHEQFF; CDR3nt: TGTGCTAGTGGTAATAGCGGAGGCCATGAGCAGTTCTTC
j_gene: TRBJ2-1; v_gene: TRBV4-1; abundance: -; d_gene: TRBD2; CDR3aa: CASSQPGLAGGNEQFF; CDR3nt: TGCGCCAGCAGCCAACCGGGACTAGCGGGAGGTAATGAGCAGTTCTTC
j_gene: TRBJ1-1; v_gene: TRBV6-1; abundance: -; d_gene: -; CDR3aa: CASRRDEWSEAFF; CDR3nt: TGTGCCAGCAGAAGGGACGAGTGGTCTGAAGCTTTCTTT
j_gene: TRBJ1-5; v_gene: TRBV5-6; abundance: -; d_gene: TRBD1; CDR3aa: CASSRGTGRSNQPQHF; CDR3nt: TGTGCCAGCAGCAGGGGGACAGGTCGGAGCAATCAGCCCCAGCATTTT
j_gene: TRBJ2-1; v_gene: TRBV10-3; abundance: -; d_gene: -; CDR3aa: CAISETGRTYNEQFF; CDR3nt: TGTGCCATCAGCGAAACCGGACGGACCTACAATGAGCAGTTCTTC
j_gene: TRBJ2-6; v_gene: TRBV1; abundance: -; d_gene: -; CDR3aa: CTSRLRRLCTRANVLTF; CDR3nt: TGCACCAGCAGGTTGAGGCGTTTGTGCACTCGGGCCAACGTCCTGACTTTC
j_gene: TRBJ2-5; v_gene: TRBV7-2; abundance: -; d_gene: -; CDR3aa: CASSLDQETQYF; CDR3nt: TGTGCCAGCAGCTTAGATCAAGAGACCCAGTACTTC
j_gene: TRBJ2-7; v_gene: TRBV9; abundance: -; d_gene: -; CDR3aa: CASSVGASAAEQYF; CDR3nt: TGTGCCAGCAGCGTAGGGGCTAGCGCAGCCGAGCAGTACTTC
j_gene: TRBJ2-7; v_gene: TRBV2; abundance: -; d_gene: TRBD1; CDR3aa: CAGGQGYGEQYF; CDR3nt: TGTGCCGGGGGACAGGGTTACGGCGAGCAGTACTTC
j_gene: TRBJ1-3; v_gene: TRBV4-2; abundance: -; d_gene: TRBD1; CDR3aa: CASSQDSGTAPHRTIYF; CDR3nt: TGTGCCAGCAGCCAAGACTCGGGGACAGCCCCGCATAGAACCATATATTTT
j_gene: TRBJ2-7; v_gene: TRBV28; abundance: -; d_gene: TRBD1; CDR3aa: CASSTGGFYEQYF; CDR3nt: TGTGCCAGTTCGACAGGGGGTTTCTACGAGCAGTACTTC
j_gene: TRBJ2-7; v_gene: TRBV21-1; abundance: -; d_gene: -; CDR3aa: CASSKVGPSYEQYF; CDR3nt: TGTGCCAGCAGCAAAGTAGGTCCCTCCTACGAGCAGTACTTC
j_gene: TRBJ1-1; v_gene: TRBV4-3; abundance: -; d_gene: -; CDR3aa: CASSQDAGVSPNTEAFF; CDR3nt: TGCGCCAGCAGCCAAGATGCAGGGGTGTCGCCGAACACTGAAGCTTTCTTT
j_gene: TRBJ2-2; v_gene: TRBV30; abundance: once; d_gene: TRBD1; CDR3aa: CAWSDGRGPGELFF; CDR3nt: TGTGCCTGGAGTGACGGCAGGGGGCCCGGGGAGCTGTTTTTT
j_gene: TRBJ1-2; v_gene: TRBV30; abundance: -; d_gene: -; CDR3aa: CAWSGGGAGHYGYTF; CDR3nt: TGTGCCTGGAGTGGAGGGGGGGCCGGGCACTATGGCTACACCTTC
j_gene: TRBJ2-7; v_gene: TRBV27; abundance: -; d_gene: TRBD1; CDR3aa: CASSLVGDRGRNEQYF; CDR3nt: TGTGCCAGCAGTTTGGTTGGGGACAGGGGGCGCAACGAGCAGTACTTC